This T cell receptor beta chain was documented in a study of human T cells and chemical hapten exposure. Trimming took 0 bases from V and 1 from J, leaving 13 bases between them. The germline gives CDR1 SEHNR, CDR2 FQNEAQ (reference sequence). CDR3 size: 17 residues. TCRdb reprocessed the RACE reads via MiXCR and lists one record per CDR3 protein. This table holds 35,000 to 50,000 distinct CDR3 sequences, about 11% found once. As for time point: pre-sensitization, week 0. As for treatment: therapeutic diphenylcyclopropenone sensitization with weekly scalp DPC. The specimen was whole blood, collected in connection with sensitization to the hapten diphenylcyclopropenone (DPC). The receptor was derived from a man under 40 with alopecia areata. Some clones in this sample may be carry-over from other donors' samples. This chain connects TRBV7-9 to TRBJ1-5; D is unclear. CDR3 nucleotide sequence: TGTGCCAGCAGCTTAGCGCTAACGGGGATCAGCAATCAGCCCCAGCATTTT. Translated, it gives CASSLALTGISNQPQHF.